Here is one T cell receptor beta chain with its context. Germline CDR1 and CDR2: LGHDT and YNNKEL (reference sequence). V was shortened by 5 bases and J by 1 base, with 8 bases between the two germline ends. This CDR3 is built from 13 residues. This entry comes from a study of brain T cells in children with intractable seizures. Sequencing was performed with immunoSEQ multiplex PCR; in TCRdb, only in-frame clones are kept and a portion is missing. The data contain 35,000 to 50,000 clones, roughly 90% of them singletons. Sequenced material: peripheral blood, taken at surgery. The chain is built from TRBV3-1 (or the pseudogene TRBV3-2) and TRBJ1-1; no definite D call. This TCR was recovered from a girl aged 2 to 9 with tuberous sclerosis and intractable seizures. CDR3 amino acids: CASSARRNTEAFF. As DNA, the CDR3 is TGTGCCAGCAGCGCACGAAGGAACACTGAAGCTTTCTTT.